A selection of T cell receptor beta chains follows, all from one sample in a study of T-cell reconstitution after alpha-beta-depleted transplantation in children. Via MiXCR, TCRdb re-called the PCR reads, giving one row per CDR3 protein. The sample yields approximately 500,000 distinct CDR3 sequences, roughly a tenth seen once. This material consisted of PBMCs, taken before TCRalphabeta/CD19-depleted stem cell transplant. These receptors were collected from a child under 10 years old with inherited bone marrow failure, due to receive a stem cell transplant. Each CDR3 is given with its conserved first and last residue.

cdr3_aa: CASRRTSFTGELFF
v_call: TRBV6-2/TRBV6-3
j_call: TRBJ2-2

cdr3_aa: CASKTPMNTEAFF
v_call: TRBV7-9
j_call: TRBJ1-1

cdr3_aa: CASSLGASGYAIYNEQFF
v_call: TRBV5-1
j_call: TRBJ2-1

cdr3_aa: CASSDRDRELNEQFF
v_call: TRBV2
j_call: TRBJ2-1

cdr3_aa: CASSLEAYGGRAYEQYF
v_call: TRBV7-8
j_call: TRBJ2-7

cdr3_aa: CASSPRPGESTDTQYF
v_call: TRBV18
j_call: TRBJ2-3

cdr3_aa: CASSQDPGVPSTDTQYF
v_call: TRBV4-1
j_call: TRBJ2-3

cdr3_aa: CASSRGTGSLEQYF
v_call: TRBV5-1
j_call: TRBJ2-7

cdr3_aa: CASSSLSGGSYNEQFF
v_call: TRBV27
j_call: TRBJ2-1

cdr3_aa: CASSPQAGRPQYF
v_call: TRBV7-8
j_call: TRBJ2-5

cdr3_aa: CASSSRPGQVGLYEQYF
v_call: TRBV5-6
j_call: TRBJ2-7

cdr3_aa: CASSPEREKPYQETQYF
v_call: TRBV27
j_call: TRBJ2-5

cdr3_aa: CASSPLAGARHNEQFF
v_call: TRBV7-2
j_call: TRBJ2-1

cdr3_aa: CSVVSGGSYEQYF
v_call: TRBV29-1
j_call: TRBJ2-7

cdr3_aa: CASSPTGTHSGANVLTF
v_call: TRBV18
j_call: TRBJ2-6

cdr3_aa: CASSLWATGELFF
v_call: TRBV7-9
j_call: TRBJ2-2

cdr3_aa: CAKTGGSRYEQFF
v_call: TRBV19
j_call: TRBJ2-1

cdr3_aa: CASNPSVGSRYGYTF
v_call: TRBV5-1
j_call: TRBJ1-2

cdr3_aa: CASAPGVGKLFF
v_call: TRBV6-1
j_call: TRBJ1-4

cdr3_aa: CASSPYLRDNNNEQFF
v_call: TRBV12-3/TRBV12-4
j_call: TRBJ2-1